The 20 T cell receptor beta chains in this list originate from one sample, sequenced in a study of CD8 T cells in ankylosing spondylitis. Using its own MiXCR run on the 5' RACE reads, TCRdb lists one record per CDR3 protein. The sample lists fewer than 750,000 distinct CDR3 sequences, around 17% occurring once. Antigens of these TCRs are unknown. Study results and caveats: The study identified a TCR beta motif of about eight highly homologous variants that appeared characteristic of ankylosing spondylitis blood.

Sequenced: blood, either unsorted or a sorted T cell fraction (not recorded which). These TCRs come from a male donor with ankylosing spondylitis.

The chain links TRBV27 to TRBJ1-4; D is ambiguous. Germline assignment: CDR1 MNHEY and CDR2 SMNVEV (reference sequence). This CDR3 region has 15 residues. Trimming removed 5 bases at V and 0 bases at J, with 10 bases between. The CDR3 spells CASSPRQSTNEKLFF. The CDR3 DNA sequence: TGTGCCAGCAGTCCCCGACAATCAACTAATGAAAAACTGTTTTTT.

In DNA form, the CDR3 reads TGTGCCAGCAGCGCCCCCCGATCGGCTAATGAAAAACTGTTTTTT. Translating it yields CASSAPRSANEKLFF. The J gene is TRBJ1-4, the V gene TRBV6-1, with D unclear. Trimming removed 6 bases from V and 3 bases from J, with 14 bases in between. In germline, CDR1 is MNHNS, CDR2 SASEGT. The CDR3 is 15 residues long.

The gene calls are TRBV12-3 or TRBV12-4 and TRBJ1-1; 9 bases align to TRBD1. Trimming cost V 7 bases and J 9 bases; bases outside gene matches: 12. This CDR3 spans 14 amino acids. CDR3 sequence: CASKREITGGQAFF. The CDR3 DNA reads TGTGCCAGCAAGCGGGAGATCACAGGGGGCCAAGCTTTCTTT.

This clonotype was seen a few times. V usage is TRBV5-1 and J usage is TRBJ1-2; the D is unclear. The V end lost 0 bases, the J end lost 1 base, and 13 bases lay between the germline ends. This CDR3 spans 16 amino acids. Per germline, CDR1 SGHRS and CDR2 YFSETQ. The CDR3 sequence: CASSLAGLAVNYGYTF. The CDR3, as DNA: TGCGCCAGCAGCTTGGCCGGACTGGCCGTTAACTATGGCTACACCTTC.

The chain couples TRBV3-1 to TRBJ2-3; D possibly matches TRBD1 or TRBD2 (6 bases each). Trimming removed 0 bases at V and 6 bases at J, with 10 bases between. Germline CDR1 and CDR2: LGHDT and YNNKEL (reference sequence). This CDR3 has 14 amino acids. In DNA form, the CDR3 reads TGTGCCAGCAGCCAAGAGGGGGGCAGGGATACGCAGTATTTT. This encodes CASSQEGGRDTQYF.

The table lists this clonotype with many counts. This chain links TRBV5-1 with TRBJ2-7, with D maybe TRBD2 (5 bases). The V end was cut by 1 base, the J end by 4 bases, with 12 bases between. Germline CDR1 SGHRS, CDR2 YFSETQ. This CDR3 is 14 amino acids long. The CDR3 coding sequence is TGCGCCAGCAGCTTGACGGGGTCGGAATACGAGCAGTACTTC. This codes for CASSLTGSEYEQYF. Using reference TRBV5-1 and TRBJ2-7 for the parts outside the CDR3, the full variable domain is KAGVTQTPRYLIKTRGQQVTLSCSPISGHRSVSWYQQTPGQGLQFLFEYFSETQRNKGNFPGRFSGRQFSNSRSEMNVSTLELGDSALYLCASSLTGSEYEQYFGPGTRLTVT.

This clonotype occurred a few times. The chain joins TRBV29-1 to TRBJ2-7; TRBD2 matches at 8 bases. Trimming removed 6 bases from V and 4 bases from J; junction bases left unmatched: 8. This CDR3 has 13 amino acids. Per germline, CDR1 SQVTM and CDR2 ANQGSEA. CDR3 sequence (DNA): TGCAGCGTGAACCAAGCGGGAGTTTACGAGCAGTACTTC. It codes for CSVNQAGVYEQYF.

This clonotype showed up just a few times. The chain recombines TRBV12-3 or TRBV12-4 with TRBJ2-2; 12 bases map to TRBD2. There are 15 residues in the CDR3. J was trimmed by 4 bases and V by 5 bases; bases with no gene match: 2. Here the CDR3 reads CASSGLAGPTGELFF. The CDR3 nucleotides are TGTGCCAGCAGTGGACTAGCGGGACCCACCGGGGAGCTGTTTTTT.

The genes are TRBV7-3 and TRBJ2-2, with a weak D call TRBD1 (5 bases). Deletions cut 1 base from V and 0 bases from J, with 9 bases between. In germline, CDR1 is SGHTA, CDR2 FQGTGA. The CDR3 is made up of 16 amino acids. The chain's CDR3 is CASSLMAGSNTGELFF. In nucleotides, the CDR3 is TGTGCCAGCAGCTTAATGGCAGGGTCGAACACCGGGGAGCTGTTTTTT.

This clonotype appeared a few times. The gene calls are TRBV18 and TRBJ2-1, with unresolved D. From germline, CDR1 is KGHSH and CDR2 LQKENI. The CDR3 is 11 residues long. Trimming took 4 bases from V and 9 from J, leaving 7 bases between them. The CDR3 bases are TGTGCCAGCTCACTTGACGGTGAGCAGTTCTTC. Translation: CASSLDGEQFF.

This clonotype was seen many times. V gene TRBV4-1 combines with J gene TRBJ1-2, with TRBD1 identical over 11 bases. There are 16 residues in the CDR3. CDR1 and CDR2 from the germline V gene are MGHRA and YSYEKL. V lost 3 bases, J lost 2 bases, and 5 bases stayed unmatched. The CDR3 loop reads CASSQTGTGGNYGYTF. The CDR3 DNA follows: TGCGCCAGCAGCCAGACCGGGACAGGGGGAAACTATGGCTACACCTTC.

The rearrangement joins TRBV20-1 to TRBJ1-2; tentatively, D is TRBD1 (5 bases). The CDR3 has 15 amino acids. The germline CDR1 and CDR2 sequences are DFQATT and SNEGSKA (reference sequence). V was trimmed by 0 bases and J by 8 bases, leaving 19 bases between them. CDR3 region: CSARDGGHPTGGYTF. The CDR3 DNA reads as TGCAGTGCTAGAGATGGCGGACACCCGACGGGAGGCTACACCTTC.

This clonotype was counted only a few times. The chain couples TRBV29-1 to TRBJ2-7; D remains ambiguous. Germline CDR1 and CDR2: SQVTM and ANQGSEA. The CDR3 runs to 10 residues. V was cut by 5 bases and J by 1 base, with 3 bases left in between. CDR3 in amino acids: CSVYSYEQYF. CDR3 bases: TGCAGCGTTTATTCCTACGAGCAGTACTTC.

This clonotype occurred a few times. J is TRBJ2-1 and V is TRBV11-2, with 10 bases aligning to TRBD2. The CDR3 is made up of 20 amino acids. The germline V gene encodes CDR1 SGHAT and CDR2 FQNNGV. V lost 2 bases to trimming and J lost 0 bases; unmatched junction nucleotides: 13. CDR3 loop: CASSLFQREGHTSSYNEQFF. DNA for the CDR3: TGTGCCAGCAGCTTATTCCAGCGGGAGGGCCATACGAGCTCCTACAATGAGCAGTTCTTC.

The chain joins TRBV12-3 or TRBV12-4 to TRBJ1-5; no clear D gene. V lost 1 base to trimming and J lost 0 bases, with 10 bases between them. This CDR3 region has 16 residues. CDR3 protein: CASSLEGTLSNQPQHF. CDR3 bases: TGTGCCAGCAGTTTAGAAGGCACACTTAGCAATCAGCCCCAGCATTTT.

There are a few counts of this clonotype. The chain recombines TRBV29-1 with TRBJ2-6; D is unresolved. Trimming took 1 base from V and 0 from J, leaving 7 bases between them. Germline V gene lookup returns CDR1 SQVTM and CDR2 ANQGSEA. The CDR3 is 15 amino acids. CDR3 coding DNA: TGCAGCGTTGAAGTTGAGAGCTCTGGGGCCAACGTCCTGACTTTC. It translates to CSVEVESSGANVLTF.

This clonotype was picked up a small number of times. CDR3 sequence: CSASPANEQYF. The CDR3 DNA is TGCAGTGCTAGTCCCGCCAACGAGCAGTACTTC. This chain joins TRBV20-1 and TRBJ2-7; D uncertain. The CDR3 has 11 amino acids. Germline assignment: CDR1 DFQATT and CDR2 SNEGSKA (reference sequence). V was cut by 3 bases and J by 5 bases, with 8 bases left in between.

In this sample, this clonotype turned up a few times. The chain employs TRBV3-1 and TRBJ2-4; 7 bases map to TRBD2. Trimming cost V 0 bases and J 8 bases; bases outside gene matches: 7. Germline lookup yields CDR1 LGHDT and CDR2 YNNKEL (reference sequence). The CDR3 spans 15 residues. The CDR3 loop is CASSQDTGTTDIQYF. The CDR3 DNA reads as TGTGCCAGCAGCCAAGACACCGGGACTACTGACATTCAGTACTTC.

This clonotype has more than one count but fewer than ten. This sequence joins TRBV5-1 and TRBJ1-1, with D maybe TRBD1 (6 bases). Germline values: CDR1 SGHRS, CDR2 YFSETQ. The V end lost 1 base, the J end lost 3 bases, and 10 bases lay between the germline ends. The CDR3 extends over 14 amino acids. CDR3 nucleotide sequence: TGCGCCAGCAGCTTGAACAGGGCAGACACTGAAGCTTTCTTT. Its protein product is CASSLNRADTEAFF. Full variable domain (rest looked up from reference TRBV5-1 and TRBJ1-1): KAGVTQTPRYLIKTRGQQVTLSCSPISGHRSVSWYQQTPGQGLQFLFEYFSETQRNKGNFPGRFSGRQFSNSRSEMNVSTLELGDSALYLCASSLNRADTEAFFGQGTRLTVV.

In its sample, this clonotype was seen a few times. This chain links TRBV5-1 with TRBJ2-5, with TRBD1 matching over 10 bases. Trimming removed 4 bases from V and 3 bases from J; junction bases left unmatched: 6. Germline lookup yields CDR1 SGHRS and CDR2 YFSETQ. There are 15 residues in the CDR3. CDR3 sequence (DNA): TGCGCCAGCAGCCTCCTCGGACAGGGGGAAGAGACCCAGTACTTC. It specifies CASSLLGQGEETQYF.